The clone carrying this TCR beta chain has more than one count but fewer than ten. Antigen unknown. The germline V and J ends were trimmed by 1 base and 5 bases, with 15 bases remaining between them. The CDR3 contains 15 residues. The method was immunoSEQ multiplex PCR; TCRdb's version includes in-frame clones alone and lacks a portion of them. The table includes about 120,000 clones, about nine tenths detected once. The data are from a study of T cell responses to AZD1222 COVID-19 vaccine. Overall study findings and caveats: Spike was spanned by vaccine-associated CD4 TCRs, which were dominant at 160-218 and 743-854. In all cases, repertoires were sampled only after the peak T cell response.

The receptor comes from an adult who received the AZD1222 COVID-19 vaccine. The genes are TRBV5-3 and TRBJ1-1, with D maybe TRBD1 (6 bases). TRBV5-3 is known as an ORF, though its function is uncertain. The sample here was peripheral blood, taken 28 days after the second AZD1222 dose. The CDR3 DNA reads TGTGCCAGAAGCTTGCCCCTTCAGGGGCGGACTGAAGCTTTCTTT. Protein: CARSLPLQGRTEAFF.